The rows below give T cell receptor beta chains drawn from one sample of a study of beta chain features in type 1 diabetes. This table comes from immunoSEQ multiplex PCR, and its TCRdb copy is limited to in-frame clones, with some not included. The table includes roughly 240,000 clones, roughly two thirds detected once. The material sequenced was naive CD4+ T cells from blood. The receptors were gathered from a man aged 30-40 years in good health. Both conserved end residues are part of each CDR3. Each record gives: D gene, clone size, V gene, J gene, CDR3 protein, CDR3 DNA. D genes are given only for firm matches. Only part of the rows carry a size: once, few, many, or a class if the clone is expanded.

>NA|few|TRBV7-9|TRBJ2-7
CASSSSSGYEQYF
TGTGCCAGCAGCTCCTCCAGCGGGTACGAGCAGTACTTC
>NA|NA|TRBV7-2|TRBJ2-7
CASSPAPWSDYYEQYF
TGTGCCAGCAGCCCAGCTCCTTGGAGCGACTACTACGAGCAGTACTTC
>TRBD1|NA|TRBV5-1|TRBJ2-7
CASSTRDRPYEQYF
TGCGCCAGCAGCACACGGGACAGACCCTACGAGCAGTACTTC
>TRBD1|NA|TRBV29-1|TRBJ1-2
CSGGTGVSGYTF
TGCAGCGGCGGGACAGGGGTTAGTGGCTACACCTTC
>NA|few|TRBV29-1|TRBJ2-6
CSVVFQAGANVLTF
TGCAGCGTTGTCTTCCAGGCTGGGGCCAACGTCCTGACTTTC
>NA|NA|TRBV29-1|TRBJ1-2
CSVGSNYGYTF
TGCAGCGTTGGGTCTAACTATGGCTACACCTTC
>TRBD1|few|TRBV29-1|TRBJ2-5
CSVERGPETQYF
TGCAGCGTCGAGAGGGGGCCCGAGACCCAGTACTTC
>NA|NA|TRBV2|TRBJ2-6
CASSEWPNSSGANVLTF
TGTGCCAGCAGTGAATGGCCGAACAGTTCTGGGGCCAACGTCCTGACTTTC
>NA|NA|TRBV18|TRBJ2-7
CASSPMPGLSYEQYF
TGTGCCAGCTCACCGATGCCCGGGTTATCCTACGAGCAGTACTTC
>NA|once|TRBV30|TRBJ2-7
CAWSGGNSYEQYF
TGTGCCTGGAGTGGAGGGAACTCCTACGAGCAGTACTTC
>TRBD2|few|TRBV7-2|TRBJ2-1
CASSLSGGRYNEQFF
TGTGCCAGCAGCTTAAGCGGGGGCAGGTACAATGAGCAGTTCTTC
>TRBD2|NA|TRBV9|TRBJ2-5
CASSTTGSGARTQYF
TGTGCCAGCAGCACCACGGGGAGCGGGGCCCGGACCCAGTACTTC
>NA|NA|TRBV28|TRBJ1-2
CASSSQTASNYGYTF
TGTGCCAGCAGTTCGCAGACAGCTTCTAACTATGGCTACACCTTC
>NA|NA|TRBV14|TRBJ2-1
CASSLSLSANEQFF
TGTGCCAGCAGCCTAAGCCTGTCGGCTAATGAGCAGTTCTTC
>TRBD1|NA|TRBV30|TRBJ2-7
CAWSSQGYEQYF
TGTGCCTGGTCCTCACAGGGGTACGAGCAGTACTTC
>NA|few|TRBV6-5|TRBJ1-5
CASSYSGPDQPQHF
TGTGCCAGCAGTTACTCAGGGCCGGATCAGCCCCAGCATTTT
>NA|NA|TRBV6-1|TRBJ1-5
CASSPPGAQPQHF
TGTGCCAGCAGTCCTCCCGGGGCTCAGCCCCAGCATTTT
>TRBD2|NA|TRBV7-8|TRBJ2-7
CASSPRGSGGGYEQYF
TGTGCCAGCAGCCCAAGGGGGAGCGGGGGAGGCTACGAGCAGTACTTC
>TRBD2|few|TRBV29-1|TRBJ2-4
CSVDGAGGPQNIQYF
TGCAGCGTTGATGGAGCGGGAGGGCCGCAAAACATTCAGTACTTC
>NA|NA|TRBV7-2|TRBJ2-2
CASSFGRPNTGELFF
TGTGCCAGCAGCTTTGGCAGACCGAACACCGGGGAGCTGTTTTTT
>NA|NA|TRBV29-1|TRBJ1-2
CSVAHNNLVHYGYTF
TGCAGCGTTGCGCACAACAACCTGGTTCACTATGGCTACACCTTC
>TRBD2|few|TRBV29-1|TRBJ2-3
CSATGLAGNTDTQYF
TGCAGCGCTACCGGACTAGCGGGGAACACAGATACGCAGTATTTT
>NA|few|TRBV30|TRBJ2-1
CAWSVGQLKQFF
TGTGCCTGGAGTGTAGGTCAACTTAAGCAGTTCTTC
>TRBD2|NA|TRBV5-6|TRBJ2-3
CASSLGAGWSTDTQYF
TGTGCCAGCAGCTTGGGAGCGGGGTGGAGCACAGATACGCAGTATTTT
>NA|NA|TRBV14|TRBJ2-4
CASSFWTVAKNIQYF
TGTGCCAGCAGCTTTTGGACGGTAGCCAAAAACATTCAGTACTTC
>NA|few|TRBV30|TRBJ1-5
CAWRGRGNQPQHF
TGTGCCTGGAGGGGACGGGGCAATCAGCCCCAGCATTTT
>NA|NA|TRBV25-1|TRBJ1-1
CASSEYREGTEAFF
TGTGCCAGCAGTGAATACAGGGAGGGCACTGAAGCTTTCTTT
>NA|NA|TRBV30|TRBJ2-1
CATGGPYNEQFF
TGTGCAACAGGCGGCCCCTACAATGAGCAGTTCTTC
>NA|once|TRBV30|TRBJ1-2
CAWIRASERVYGYTF
TGTGCCTGGATTCGAGCGAGTGAACGGGTCTATGGCTACACCTTC